This T cell receptor beta chain was captured in a study of cytomegalovirus exposure and HLA in healthy donors. Germline assignment: CDR1 KGHSH and CDR2 LQKENI. The CDR3 length is 18 residues. Trimming shortened V by 3 bases and J by 0 bases, and 20 bases separated the two germline ends. As for this clone: Its target is unknown.

The PCR employed 60 Vbeta primers together with 13 Jbeta primers. Clones were read by immunoSEQ multiplex PCR, and TCRdb kept only the in-frame ones, dropping some. This sample has roughly 120,000 clones, with about four fifths found just once. Findings and caveats of the study: Most sequenced TCRs were rare (though some public TCRs occurred in many donors).

This TCR came from an older woman in good health and CMV-seropositive. Sequenced input: PBMCs. The genes are TRBV18 and TRBJ1-1; weak D call: TRBD1 (6 bases). CDR3 nucleotides: TGTGCCAGCTCACCTCCAGGGGCCCGGGACCTCATGAACACTGAAGCTTTCTTT. Protein sequence: CASSPPGARDLMNTEAFF.